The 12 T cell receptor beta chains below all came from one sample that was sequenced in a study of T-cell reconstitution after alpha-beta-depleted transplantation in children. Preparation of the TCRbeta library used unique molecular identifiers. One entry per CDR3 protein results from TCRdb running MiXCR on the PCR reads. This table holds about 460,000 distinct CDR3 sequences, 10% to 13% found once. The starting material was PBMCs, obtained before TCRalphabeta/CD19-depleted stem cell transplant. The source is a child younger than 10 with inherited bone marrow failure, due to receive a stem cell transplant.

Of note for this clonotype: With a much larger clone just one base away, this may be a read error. Here the CDR3 reads CASSATSRSGANGLTF. Written as DNA, the CDR3 is TGTGCCAGCAGCGCCACCTCGCGCTCTGGGGCCAACGGCCTGACTTTC. This chain uses TRBV5-5 with TRBJ2-6; D may be TRBD1 (5 bases). This CDR3 region has 16 residues. Germline V gene data show CDR1 as SGHKS and CDR2 as YYEKEE (reference sequence).

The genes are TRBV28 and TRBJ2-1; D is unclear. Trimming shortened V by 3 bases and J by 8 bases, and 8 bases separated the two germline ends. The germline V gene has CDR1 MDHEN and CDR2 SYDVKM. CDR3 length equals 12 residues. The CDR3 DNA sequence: TGTGCCAGCAGTTTTCCTTTATATGAGCAGTTCTTC. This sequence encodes CASSFPLYEQFF.

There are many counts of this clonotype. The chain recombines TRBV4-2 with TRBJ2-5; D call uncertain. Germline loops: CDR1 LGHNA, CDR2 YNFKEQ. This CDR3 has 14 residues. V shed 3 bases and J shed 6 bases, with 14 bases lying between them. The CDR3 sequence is CASSQDPGLQTQYF. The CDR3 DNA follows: TGTGCCAGCAGCCAGGACCCCGGGCTGCAGACCCAGTACTTC.

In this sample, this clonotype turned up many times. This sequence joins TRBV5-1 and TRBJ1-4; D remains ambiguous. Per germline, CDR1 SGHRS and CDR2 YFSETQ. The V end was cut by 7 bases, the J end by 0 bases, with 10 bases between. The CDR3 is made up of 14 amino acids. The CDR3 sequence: CASSSGATNEKLFF. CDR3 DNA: TGCGCCAGCTCCTCTGGGGCAACTAATGAAAAACTGTTTTTT.

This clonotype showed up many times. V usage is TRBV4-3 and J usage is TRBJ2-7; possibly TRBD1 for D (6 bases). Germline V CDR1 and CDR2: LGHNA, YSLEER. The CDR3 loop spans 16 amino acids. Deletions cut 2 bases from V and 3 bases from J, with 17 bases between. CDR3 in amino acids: CASSQSRDTVGYEQYF. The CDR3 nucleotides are TGCGCCAGCAGCCAATCCCGGGACACGGTAGGCTACGAGCAGTACTTC.

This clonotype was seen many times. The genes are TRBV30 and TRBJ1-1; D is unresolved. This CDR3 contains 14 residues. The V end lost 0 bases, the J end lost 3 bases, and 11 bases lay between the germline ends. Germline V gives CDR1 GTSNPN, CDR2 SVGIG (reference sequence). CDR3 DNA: TGTGCCTGGAGTGTAGCGGGCTGGGACACTGAAGCTTTCTTT. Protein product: CAWSVAGWDTEAFF.

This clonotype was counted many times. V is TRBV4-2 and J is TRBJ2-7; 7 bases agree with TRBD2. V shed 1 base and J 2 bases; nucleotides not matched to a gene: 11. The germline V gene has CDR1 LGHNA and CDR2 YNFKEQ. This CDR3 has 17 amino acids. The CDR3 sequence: CASSQGGGREFTYEQYF. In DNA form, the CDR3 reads TGTGCCAGCAGCCAAGGTGGAGGGCGGGAGTTCACCTACGAGCAGTACTTC.

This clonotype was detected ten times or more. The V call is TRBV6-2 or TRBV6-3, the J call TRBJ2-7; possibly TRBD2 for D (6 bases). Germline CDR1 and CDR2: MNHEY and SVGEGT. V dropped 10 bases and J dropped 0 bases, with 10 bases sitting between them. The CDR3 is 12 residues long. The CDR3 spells CATTDYSYEQYF. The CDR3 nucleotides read TGTGCCACCACGGACTACTCCTACGAGCAGTACTTC.

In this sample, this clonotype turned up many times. CDR3 DNA: TGCAGTGCTAGCTGGGGTGGGAGTGCTCATTACAATGAGCAGTTCTTC. Translation gives CSASWGGSAHYNEQFF. The gene calls are TRBV20-1 and TRBJ2-1; the D gene is possibly TRBD2 (5 bases). Germline V CDR1 and CDR2: DFQATT, SNEGSKA (reference sequence). The CDR3 runs to 16 residues. With 3 bases removed from V and 4 bases from J, the gap between germline ends came to 19 bases.

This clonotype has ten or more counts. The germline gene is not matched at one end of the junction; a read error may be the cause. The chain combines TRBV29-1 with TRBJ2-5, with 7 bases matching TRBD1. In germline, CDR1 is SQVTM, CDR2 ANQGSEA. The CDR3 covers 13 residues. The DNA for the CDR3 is TGCAGCGTGGAAGGACAGGCCCAAGAGACCCAGTACTTC. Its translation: CSVEGQAQETQYF.

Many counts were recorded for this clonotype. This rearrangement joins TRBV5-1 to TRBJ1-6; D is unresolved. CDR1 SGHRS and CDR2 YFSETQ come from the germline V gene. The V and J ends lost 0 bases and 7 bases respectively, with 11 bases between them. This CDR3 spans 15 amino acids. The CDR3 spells CASSLDSLANSPLHF. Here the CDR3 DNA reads TGCGCCAGCAGCTTGGACAGTCTGGCAAATTCACCCCTCCACTTT.

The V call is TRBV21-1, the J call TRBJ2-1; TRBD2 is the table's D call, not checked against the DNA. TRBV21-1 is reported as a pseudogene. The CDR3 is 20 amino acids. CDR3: CASSIKGPGLAGLFPNEQFF. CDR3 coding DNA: TGTGCCAGCAGCATAAAAGGTCCGGGACTAGCGGGGCTCTTTCCCAATGAGCAGTTCTTC.